One T cell receptor beta chain is described in this entry. This entry belongs to a study of blood T cell repertoires in COVID-19. As for the study in general: Sites across the United States, Italy and Spain contributed samples from acute and convalescent COVID-19. From T cells, B-cell-depleted T cells, or PBMCs came the material, which was cDNA or gDNA.

TCRdb keeps only in-frame clones here, not all; method: immunoSEQ multiplex PCR. The table records fewer than 200,000 clones, under 90% of them present only once. This TCR was recovered from a man between 45 and 60 years old who had recovered from COVID-19. Input material: PBMCs or T cells enriched from blood (not recorded which).

CDR3: CASSYPDRVSAEAFF. The CDR3 coding sequence is TGTGCCAGCAGTTACCCCGACAGGGTGAGTGCGGAAGCTTTCTTT. This chain connects TRBV6-6 to TRBJ1-1; 7 bases align to TRBD1. Germline CDR1 is MNHNY and CDR2 is SVGAGI (reference sequence). The CDR3 runs 15 residues. The V segment lost 2 bases and the J segment 8 bases; nucleotides outside the gene matches: 11.